Presented here are 10 T cell receptor beta chains from one specimen sequenced in a study of OX40 agonist ivuxolimab in advanced cancers. Only in-frame clones appear in the TCRdb table, and some are missing; sequencing was by immunoSEQ multiplex PCR. The sample has just under 85,000 clones; around 85% are singletons. Sample: CD4+ or CD8+ T cells sorted from blood, taken in a trial of the OX40 agonist ivuxolimab. These receptors all stem from an adult with an advanced solid tumor such as melanoma, head and neck, liver or kidney cancer.

The chain joins TRBV6-6 to TRBJ1-5, with D hard to call. This CDR3 spans 13 amino acids. V was cut by 2 bases and J by 1 base, with 3 bases left in between. The germline gives CDR1 MNHNY, CDR2 SVGAGI (reference sequence). CDR3 in DNA: TGTGCCAGCAGTTACCGGAGCAATCAGCCCCAGCATTTT. Protein: CASSYRSNQPQHF.

J is TRBJ1-1 and V is TRBV10-2; 12 bases fit TRBD1. V shed 6 bases, J shed 2 bases, and the junction held 10 bases outside the gene matches. CDR1 is WSHSY, CDR2 SAAADI, per germline. The CDR3 sequence is 17 residues long. The CDR3 nucleotides are TGCGCCAGCAGCAAGGGACAGGGGGCGGATCTTAACACTGAAGCTTTCTTT. Its translation: CASSKGQGADLNTEAFF.

The chain carries TRBV4-3 and TRBJ1-2; D gene unclear. Germline CDR1 is LGHNA and CDR2 is YSLEER. V was shortened by 4 bases and J by 4 bases, with 10 bases between the two germline ends. The CDR3 has 13 amino acids. The DNA of the CDR3 is TGCGCCAGCAGCCTAAATTATGGCTATGGCTACACCTTC. Amino acid sequence: CASSLNYGYGYTF.

V gene TRBV5-1 combines with J gene TRBJ2-3, with TRBD2 matching over 11 bases. With V trimmed by 4 bases and J by 2 bases, 6 bases remained unmatched. Germline loops: CDR1 SGHRS, CDR2 YFSETQ. This CDR3 has 16 amino acids. Here the CDR3 reads CASSRGTSGNTDTQYF. In nucleotides, the CDR3 is TGCGCCAGCAGCCGGGGGACTAGCGGAAACACAGATACGCAGTATTTT.

The J gene is TRBJ1-2, the V gene TRBV19; 8 bases fit TRBD1. From germline, CDR1 is LNHDA and CDR2 SQIVND (reference sequence). J was trimmed by 4 bases and V by 3 bases; bases with no gene match: 4. The CDR3 loop spans 14 amino acids. The CDR3 loop reads CASSMDRVGYGYTF. The CDR3 DNA reads TGTGCCAGTAGTATGGACAGGGTTGGCTATGGCTACACCTTC.

This chain connects TRBV19 to TRBJ2-1, with TRBD2 matching over 11 bases. The CDR3 extends over 16 amino acids. The ends lost 6 bases at V and 4 bases at J; junction bases unmatched: 8. Germline V gives CDR1 LNHDA, CDR2 SQIVND (reference sequence). CDR3 in amino acids: CASRKLAGGLYNEQFF. The CDR3 coding sequence is TGTGCCAGTAGAAAGCTAGCGGGGGGATTATACAATGAGCAGTTCTTC. Together with reference TRBV19 and TRBJ2-1, the CDR3 gives the full variable domain: DGGITQSPKYLFRKEGQNVTLSCEQNLNHDAMYWYRQDPGQGLRLIYYSQIVNDFQKGDIAEGYSVSREKKESFPLTVTSAQKNPTAFYLCASRKLAGGLYNEQFFGPGTRLTVL.

The chain uses TRBV7-9 and TRBJ2-7; maybe TRBD1 (6 bases). The ends were cut back, 1 base at V and 2 bases at J, with 9 bases in the middle. The CDR3 is 14 residues long. Germline CDR1 SEHNR, CDR2 FQNEAQ (reference sequence). Here the CDR3 DNA reads TGTGCCAGCAGCTTAGAGTCAGGGGCCTACGAGCAGTACTTC. Translated: CASSLESGAYEQYF.

This chain joins TRBV6-6 and TRBJ1-4; possibly TRBD1 for D (6 bases). V was clipped by 6 bases and J by 0 bases, with 14 bases between them. The CDR3 runs 16 residues. From germline, CDR1 is MNHNY and CDR2 SVGAGI (reference sequence). This CDR3 is CASRNGQTATNEKLFF. CDR3 nucleotide sequence: TGTGCCAGCAGAAATGGACAGACTGCAACTAATGAAAAACTGTTTTTT.

The chain employs TRBV6-6 and TRBJ1-2; the D is unclear. From germline, CDR1 is MNHNY and CDR2 SVGAGI (reference sequence). CDR3 length equals 12 residues. V dropped 5 bases and J dropped 6 bases, with 10 bases sitting between them. CDR3 loop: CASSPAGNGYTF. The CDR3 DNA reads as TGTGCCAGCAGTCCCGCCGGGAATGGCTACACCTTC.

The chain carries TRBV19 and TRBJ2-1, with D unclear. CDR1 and CDR2 (germline): LNHDA, SQIVND (reference sequence). The ends were cut back, 4 bases at V and 7 bases at J, with 17 bases in the middle. The CDR3 extends over 15 amino acids. In nucleotides, the CDR3 is TGTGCCAGTAGTAAGGGTCTTGACTCTCTAAATGAGCAGTTCTTC. Translating gives CASSKGLDSLNEQFF.